These 2 T cell receptor beta chains share one sample of origin, sequenced in a study of breast tumors, draining lymph nodes, adjacent tissues. TCRdb independently ran MiXCR on the multiplex PCR reads; one entry per CDR3 protein. Found here are 150,000 to 200,000 distinct CDR3 sequences, 30% to 35% of them singletons; the top ten hold approximately 4.2%. The lymph nodes were axillary draining lymph nodes from breast cancer patients. Sequenced: axillary lymph node tissue. These receptors came from a female donor with breast cancer. Some clones in this sample may be carry-over from other donors' samples.

This clonotype came up many times. The rearrangement joins TRBV11-2 to TRBJ1-2; 7 bases agree with TRBD1. CDR1 and CDR2 (germline): SGHAT, FQNNGV. The CDR3 length is 14 residues. After removal of 3 bases from V and 10 bases from J, the junction contained 11 bases not matched to a gene. CDR3 DNA sequence: TGTGCCAGCAGCTTGCTCCCCGGGACAGCCTTCTACACCTTC. Translation gives CASSLLPGTAFYTF.

This clonotype has ten or more counts. The gene calls are TRBV7-9 and TRBJ1-2, with 8 positions matching TRBD1. CDR1 is SEHNR and CDR2 is FQNEAQ in the germline V gene (reference sequence). The CDR3 loop spans 13 amino acids. The junction had 8 bases not matched to a gene; V was cut back by 7 bases and J by 7 bases. CDR3 DNA sequence: TGTGCCAGCAAGGCTGGACAGGGTTCTGGCTACACCTTC. It encodes CASKAGQGSGYTF.